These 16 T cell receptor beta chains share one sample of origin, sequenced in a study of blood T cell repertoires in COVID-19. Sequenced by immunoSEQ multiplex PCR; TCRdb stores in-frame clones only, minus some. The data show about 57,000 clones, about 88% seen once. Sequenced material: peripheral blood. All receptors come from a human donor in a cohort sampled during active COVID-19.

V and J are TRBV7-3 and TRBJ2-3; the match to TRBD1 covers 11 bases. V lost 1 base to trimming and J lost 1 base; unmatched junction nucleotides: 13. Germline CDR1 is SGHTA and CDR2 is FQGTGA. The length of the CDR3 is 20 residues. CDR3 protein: CASSLIGGTGGLYGTDTQYF. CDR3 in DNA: TGTGCCAGCAGCTTAATCGGCGGGACAGGGGGTCTCTACGGCACAGATACGCAGTATTTT.

The DNA of the CDR3 is TGCGCCAGCAGCTCCTTTGGGACAGGGCAGAACACTGAAGCTTTCTTT. Translation gives CASSSFGTGQNTEAFF. This chain joins TRBV5-1 and TRBJ1-1, with 9 bases that match TRBD1. The germline CDR1 and CDR2 sequences are SGHRS and YFSETQ. The V segment lost 3 bases and the J segment 1 base; nucleotides outside the gene matches: 7. This CDR3 contains 16 residues. The whole variable domain, filled in from reference TRBV5-1 and TRBJ1-1, reads KAGVTQTPRYLIKTRGQQVTLSCSPISGHRSVSWYQQTPGQGLQFLFEYFSETQRNKGNFPGRFSGRQFSNSRSEMNVSTLELGDSALYLCASSSFGTGQNTEAFFGQGTRLTVV.

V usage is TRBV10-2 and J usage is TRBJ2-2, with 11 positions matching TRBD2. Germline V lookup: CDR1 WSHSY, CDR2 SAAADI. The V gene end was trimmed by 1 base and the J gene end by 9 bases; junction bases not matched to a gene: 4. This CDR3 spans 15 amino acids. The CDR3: CASSELTSGARELFF. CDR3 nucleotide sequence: TGCGCCAGCAGTGAGTTGACTAGCGGGGCCCGGGAGCTGTTTTTT.

This CDR3 reads CATSRTSGTGGYEQFF. The CDR3 region has the DNA TGTGCCACCAGCAGAACCTCCGGTACAGGGGGGTATGAGCAGTTCTTC. The chain joins TRBV15 to TRBJ2-1, with 8 bases lining up with TRBD1. The CDR3 is 16 residues long. Trimming took 2 bases from V and 8 from J; bases not matched to a gene: 11. Germline CDR1 LNHNV, CDR2 YYDKDF (reference sequence).

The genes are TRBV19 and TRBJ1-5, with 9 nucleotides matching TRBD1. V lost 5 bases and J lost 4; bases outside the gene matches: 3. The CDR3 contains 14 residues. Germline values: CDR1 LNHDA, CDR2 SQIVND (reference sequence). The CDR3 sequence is CASSVGTGNQPQHF. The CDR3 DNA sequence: TGTGCCAGTAGTGTTGGGACAGGGAATCAGCCCCAGCATTTT.

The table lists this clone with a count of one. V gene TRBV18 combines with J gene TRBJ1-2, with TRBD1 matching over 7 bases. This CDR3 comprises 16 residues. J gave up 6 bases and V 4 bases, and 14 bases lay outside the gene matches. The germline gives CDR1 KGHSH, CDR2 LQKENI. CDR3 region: CASSRNKGDRKDGYTF. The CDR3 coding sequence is TGTGCCAGCTCACGAAATAAGGGGGACAGAAAGGATGGCTACACCTTC.

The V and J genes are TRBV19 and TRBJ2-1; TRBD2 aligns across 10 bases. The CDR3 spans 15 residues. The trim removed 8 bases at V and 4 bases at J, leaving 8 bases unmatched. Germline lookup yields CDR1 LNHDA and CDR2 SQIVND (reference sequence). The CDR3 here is CASRLAGGTYNEQFF. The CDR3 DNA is TGTGCCAGTCGACTAGCGGGTGGGACGTACAATGAGCAGTTCTTC.

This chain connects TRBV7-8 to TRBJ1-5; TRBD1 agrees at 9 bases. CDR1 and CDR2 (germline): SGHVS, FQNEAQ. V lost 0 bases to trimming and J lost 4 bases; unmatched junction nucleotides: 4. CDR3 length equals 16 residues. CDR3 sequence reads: CASSLAPGTGNQPQHF. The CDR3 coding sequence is TGTGCCAGCAGCTTAGCGCCCGGGACAGGGAATCAGCCCCAGCATTTT.

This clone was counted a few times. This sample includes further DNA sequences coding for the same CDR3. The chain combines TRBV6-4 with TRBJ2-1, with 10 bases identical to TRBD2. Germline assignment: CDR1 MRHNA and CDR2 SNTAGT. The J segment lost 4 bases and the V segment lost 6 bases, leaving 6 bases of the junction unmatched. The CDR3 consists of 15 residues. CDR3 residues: CASSQLAGRYNEQFF. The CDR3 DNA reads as TGTGCCAGCAGCCAACTAGCGGGGCGATACAATGAGCAGTTCTTC.

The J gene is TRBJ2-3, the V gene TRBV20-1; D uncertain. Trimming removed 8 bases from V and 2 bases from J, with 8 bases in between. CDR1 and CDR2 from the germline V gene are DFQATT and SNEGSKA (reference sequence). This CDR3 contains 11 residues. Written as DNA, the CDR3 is TGCAGTTCCAGATTCACAGATACGCAGTATTTT. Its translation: CSSRFTDTQYF.

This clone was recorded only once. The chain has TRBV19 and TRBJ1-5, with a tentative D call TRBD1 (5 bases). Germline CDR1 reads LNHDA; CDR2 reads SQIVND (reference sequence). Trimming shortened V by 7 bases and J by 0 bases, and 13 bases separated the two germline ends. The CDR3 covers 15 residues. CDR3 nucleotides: TGTGCCAGTACCAGGGTAATGAATAGCAATCAGCCCCAGCATTTT. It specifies CASTRVMNSNQPQHF.

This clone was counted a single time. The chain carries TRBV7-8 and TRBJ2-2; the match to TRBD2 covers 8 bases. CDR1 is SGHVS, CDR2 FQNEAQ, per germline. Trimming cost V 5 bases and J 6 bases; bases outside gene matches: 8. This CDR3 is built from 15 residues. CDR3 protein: CASSPRTSRAGELFF. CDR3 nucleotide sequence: TGTGCCAGCAGCCCTCGGACTAGCCGGGCCGGGGAGCTGTTTTTT.

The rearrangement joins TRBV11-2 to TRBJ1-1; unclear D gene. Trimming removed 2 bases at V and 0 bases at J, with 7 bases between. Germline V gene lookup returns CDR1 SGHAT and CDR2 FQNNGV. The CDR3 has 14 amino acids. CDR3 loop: CASSLNTVNTEAFF. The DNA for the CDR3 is TGTGCCAGCAGCTTAAATACAGTGAACACTGAAGCTTTCTTT.

CDR3 sequence: CASSLSLGEYSNQPQHF. The CDR3, as DNA: TGTGCCAGCAGTTTATCCCTGGGCGAATATAGCAATCAGCCCCAGCATTTT. The V and J genes are TRBV28 and TRBJ1-5; D is undetermined. The CDR3 is 17 amino acids. V was pared by 1 base and J by 0 bases, with 13 bases between. From germline, CDR1 is MDHEN and CDR2 SYDVKM.

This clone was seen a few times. The CDR3 region is CASSEAGGLQSYTF. As DNA, the CDR3 is TGTGCCAGCAGTGAAGCCGGGGGGCTCCAAAGCTACACCTTC. The chain carries TRBV6-1 and TRBJ1-2; D may be TRBD1 (6 bases). Germline CDR1 MNHNS, CDR2 SASEGT. The V end lost 0 bases, the J end lost 9 bases, and 14 bases lay between the germline ends. This CDR3 has 14 residues.

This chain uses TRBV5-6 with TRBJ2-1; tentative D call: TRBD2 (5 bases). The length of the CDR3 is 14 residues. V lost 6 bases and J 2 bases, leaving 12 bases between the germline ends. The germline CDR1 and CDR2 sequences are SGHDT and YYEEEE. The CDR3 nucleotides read TGTGCCAGCAACAAACGGGGAACCTACAATGAGCAGTTCTTC. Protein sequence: CASNKRGTYNEQFF.